Following are 7 T cell receptor beta chains from one sample sequenced in a study of cytomegalovirus exposure and HLA in healthy donors. PCR primers comprised 60 Vbeta and 13 Jbeta primers. Assay: immunoSEQ multiplex PCR; the TCRdb copy retains only in-frame clones and omits some. The sample includes about 200,000 clones, around 77% seen only once; the top ten take just under 3%. The sample was PBMCs. All receptors derive from a woman aged 30 to 39 in good health and CMV-seronegative.

This chain joins TRBV6-5 and TRBJ1-2; a possible D gene is TRBD1 (5 bases). The length of the CDR3 is 15 residues. Germline values: CDR1 MNHEY, CDR2 SVGAGI. V was shortened by 6 bases and J by 0 bases, with 14 bases between the two germline ends. The CDR3 DNA is TGTGCCAGCAGGCCAACAGGTTCTCCTAACTATGGCTACACCTTC. This sequence encodes CASRPTGSPNYGYTF.

V gene TRBV27 combines with J gene TRBJ1-2; TRBD1 aligns across 8 bases. V was pared by 4 bases and J by 0 bases, with 4 bases of the junction left unmatched. Germline CDR1 MNHEY, CDR2 SMNVEV (reference sequence). The CDR3 totals 15 residues. DNA for the CDR3: TGTGCCAGCAGTTCCCTGGACAGGGCTAACTATGGCTACACCTTC. Its protein product is CASSSLDRANYGYTF.

Concerning this clone: Sequence at one end of the junction differs from germline and may be a read error. The rearrangement uses TRBV7-8 and TRBJ2-5; the match to TRBD1 covers 8 bases. Germline V gene lookup returns CDR1 SGHVS and CDR2 FQNEAQ. This CDR3 spans 13 amino acids. The CDR3 DNA reads TGTGCCAGCAGCCCGATGCAGGGGGCGCGGGGTCACTTC. Its protein is CASSPMQGARGHF.

The chain uses TRBV15 and TRBJ1-3, with D unresolved. The V end was cut by 6 bases, the J end by 4 bases, with 16 bases between. From germline, CDR1 is LNHNV and CDR2 YYDKDF (reference sequence). CDR3 length: 15 residues. The CDR3 reads CATSIDPLAGNTIYF. CDR3 sequence (DNA): TGTGCCACCAGTATCGACCCCCTAGCGGGAAACACCATATATTTT.

This clone appeared once. The chain joins TRBV19 to TRBJ2-7; TRBD2 is a possible D gene (5 bases). Germline V gene data show CDR1 as LNHDA and CDR2 as SQIVND (reference sequence). Trimming shortened V by 8 bases and J by 2 bases, and 10 bases separated the two germline ends. CDR3 length equals 12 residues. The CDR3 reads CASSPGTYEQYF. The CDR3 bases are TGTGCCAGTTCGCCGGGAACCTACGAGCAGTACTTC.

The CDR3 DNA reads TGTGCCAGCAGAATCTCGGCGCGGCCCTCCGGGGAGCTGTTTTTT. This encodes CASRISARPSGELFF. The chain has TRBV5-4 and TRBJ2-2; D not certain. The CDR3 totals 15 residues. Trimming shortened V by 5 bases and J by 6 bases, and 17 bases separated the two germline ends. Germline V gene lookup returns CDR1 SGHNT and CDR2 YYREEE (reference sequence).

V is TRBV6-6 and J is TRBJ2-7, with 10 bases that match TRBD2. Germline CDR1 reads MNHNY; CDR2 reads SVGAGI (reference sequence). This CDR3 has 13 amino acids. Losses at the gene ends were 2 bases for V and 9 bases for J; bases not matched to a gene: 4. In nucleotides, the CDR3 is TGTGCCAGCAGTTACGGGACTAGCGCCTCGCAGTACTTC. Protein sequence: CASSYGTSASQYF.